This entry features one T cell receptor beta chain sequence. With 4 bases clipped from V and 2 bases from J, the junction kept 4 bases outside the gene matches. CDR3 length equals 16 residues. Per germline, CDR1 MGHRA and CDR2 YSYEKL. This sample was taken from a study of blood T cell repertoires in COVID-19. The repertoire was sequenced with immunoSEQ multiplex PCR; TCRdb's copy has only in-frame clones and lacks some. This sample has roughly 97,000 clones; roughly 80% occur once, and the top ten carry approximately 3.4%. The rearrangement uses TRBV4-1 and TRBJ2-1; 11 bases fit TRBD2. The sample taken for sequencing was peripheral blood. The clonotype comes from a woman at least 80 years old with active or convalescent COVID-19. CDR3 bases: TGCGCCAGCAGCCCATTACTAGCGGGAGCCTACAATGAGCAGTTCTTC. Translation: CASSPLLAGAYNEQFF.